The clone carrying this TCR beta chain was detected many times. The CDR3 is 13 amino acids. The V gene's germline CDR1 is SNHLY and CDR2 FYNNEI. Trimming took 4 bases from V and 4 from J, leaving 8 bases between them. In the authors' workflow: Estimation of nucleated cell counts was performed using reference gene primer amplification. The table came from immunoSEQ multiplex PCR; TCRdb's copy has only in-frame clones and leaves some out. V and J calls and clone size follow that table, whereas D and trimming were derived from the DNA. The sample has hundreds of thousands of clones; 75% to 90% are singletons. Patients in Seattle were enrolled during active infection, then followed longitudinally. The data stem from a study of blood T cell repertoires in COVID-19.

Sequencing input: peripheral blood. This TCR was sampled from a woman aged 65 to 85 with COVID-19, enrolled during active disease. V usage is TRBV2 and J usage is TRBJ1-5; D unclear. The CDR3 nucleotides read TGTGCCAGCAGTGTGAACGGTAATCAGCCCCAGCATTTT. Translating gives CASSVNGNQPQHF.